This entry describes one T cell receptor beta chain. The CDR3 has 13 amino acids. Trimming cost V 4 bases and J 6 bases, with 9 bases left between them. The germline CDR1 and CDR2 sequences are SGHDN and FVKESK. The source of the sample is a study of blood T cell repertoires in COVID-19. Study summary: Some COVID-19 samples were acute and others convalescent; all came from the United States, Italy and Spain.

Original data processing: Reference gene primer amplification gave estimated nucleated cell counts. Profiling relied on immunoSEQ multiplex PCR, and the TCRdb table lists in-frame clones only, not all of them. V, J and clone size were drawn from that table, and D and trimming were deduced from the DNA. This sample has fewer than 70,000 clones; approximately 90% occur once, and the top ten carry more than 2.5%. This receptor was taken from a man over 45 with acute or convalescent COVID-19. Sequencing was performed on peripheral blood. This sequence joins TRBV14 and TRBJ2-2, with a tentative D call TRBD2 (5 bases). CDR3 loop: CASSPRTSGELFF. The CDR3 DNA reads TGTGCCAGCAGCCCCCGGACTTCCGGGGAGCTGTTTTTT. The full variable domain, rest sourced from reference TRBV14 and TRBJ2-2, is EAGVTQFPSHSVIEKGQTVTLRCDPISGHDNLYWYRRVMGKEIKFLLHFVKESKQDESGMPNNRFLAERTGGTYSTLKVQPAELEDSGVYFCASSPRTSGELFFGEGSRLTVL.